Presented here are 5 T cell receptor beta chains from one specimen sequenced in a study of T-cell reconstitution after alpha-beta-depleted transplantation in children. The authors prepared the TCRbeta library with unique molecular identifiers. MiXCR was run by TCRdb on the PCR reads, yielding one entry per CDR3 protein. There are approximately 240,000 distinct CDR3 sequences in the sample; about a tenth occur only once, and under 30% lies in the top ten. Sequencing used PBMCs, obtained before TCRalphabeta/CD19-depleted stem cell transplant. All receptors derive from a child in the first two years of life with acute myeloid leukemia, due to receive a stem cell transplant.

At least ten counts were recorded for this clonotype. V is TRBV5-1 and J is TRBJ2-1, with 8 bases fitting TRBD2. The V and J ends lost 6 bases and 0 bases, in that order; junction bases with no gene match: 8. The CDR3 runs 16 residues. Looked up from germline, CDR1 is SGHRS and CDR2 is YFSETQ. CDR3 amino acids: CASTLSTSASYNEQFF. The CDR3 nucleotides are TGCGCCAGCACCTTATCGACTAGCGCCTCCTACAATGAGCAGTTCTTC.

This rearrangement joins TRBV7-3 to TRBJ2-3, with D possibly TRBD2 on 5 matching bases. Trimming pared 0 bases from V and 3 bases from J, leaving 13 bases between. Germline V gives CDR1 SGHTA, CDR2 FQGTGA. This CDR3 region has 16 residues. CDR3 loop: CASSLTANPGTDTQYF. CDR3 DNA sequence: TGTGCCAGCAGCTTAACCGCAAACCCGGGGACAGATACGCAGTATTTT.

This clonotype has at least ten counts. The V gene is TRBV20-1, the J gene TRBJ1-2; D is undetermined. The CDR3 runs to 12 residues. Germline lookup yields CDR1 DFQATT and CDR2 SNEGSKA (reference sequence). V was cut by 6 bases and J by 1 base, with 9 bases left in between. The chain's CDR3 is CSAAGHNYGYTF. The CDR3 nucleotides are TGCAGTGCCGCAGGCCATAACTATGGCTACACCTTC.

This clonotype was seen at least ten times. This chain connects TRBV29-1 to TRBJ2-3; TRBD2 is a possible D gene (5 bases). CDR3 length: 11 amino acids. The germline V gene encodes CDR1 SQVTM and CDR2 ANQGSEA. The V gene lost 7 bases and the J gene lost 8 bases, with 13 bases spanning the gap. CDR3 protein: CSAGERLTQYF. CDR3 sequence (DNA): TGCAGCGCCGGGGAGCGGCTTACGCAGTATTTT.

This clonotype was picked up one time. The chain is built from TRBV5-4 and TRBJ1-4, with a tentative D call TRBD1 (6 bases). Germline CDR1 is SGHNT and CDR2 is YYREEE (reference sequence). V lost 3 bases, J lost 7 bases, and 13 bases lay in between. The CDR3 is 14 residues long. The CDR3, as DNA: TGTGCCAGCAGCTCAAACAGGGTTGGTGAAAAACTGTTTTTT. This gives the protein CASSSNRVGEKLFF.